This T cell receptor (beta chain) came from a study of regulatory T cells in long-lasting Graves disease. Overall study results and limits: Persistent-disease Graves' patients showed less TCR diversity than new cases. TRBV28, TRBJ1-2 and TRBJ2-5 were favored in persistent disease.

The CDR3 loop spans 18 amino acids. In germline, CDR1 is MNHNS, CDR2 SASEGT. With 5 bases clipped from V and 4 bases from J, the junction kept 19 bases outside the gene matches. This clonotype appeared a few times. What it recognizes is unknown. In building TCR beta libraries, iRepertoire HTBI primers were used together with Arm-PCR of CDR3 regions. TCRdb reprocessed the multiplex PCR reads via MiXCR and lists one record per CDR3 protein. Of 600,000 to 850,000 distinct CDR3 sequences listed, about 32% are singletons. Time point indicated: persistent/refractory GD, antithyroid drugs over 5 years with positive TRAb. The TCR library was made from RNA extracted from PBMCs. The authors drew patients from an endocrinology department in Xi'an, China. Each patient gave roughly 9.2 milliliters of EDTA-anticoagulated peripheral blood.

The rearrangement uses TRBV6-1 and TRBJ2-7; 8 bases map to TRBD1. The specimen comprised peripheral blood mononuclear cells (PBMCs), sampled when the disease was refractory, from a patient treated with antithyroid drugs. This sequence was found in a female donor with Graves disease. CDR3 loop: CASSIQLKKGQAIYEQYF. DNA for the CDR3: TGTGCCAGCAGTATTCAGCTGAAAAAGGGACAGGCTATTTACGAGCAGTACTTC.